This T cell receptor (beta chain) was observed in a study of shared clonotypes between healthy human individuals. Broader study findings: Rarefaction showed sorted-subset sequencing was incomplete despite large depth.

CDR3 length equals 14 residues. V lost 4 bases and J 5 bases, leaving 12 bases between the germline ends. Germline values: CDR1 SEHNR, CDR2 FQNEAQ (reference sequence). Terminally differentiated effector memory CD45RA+ cells were excluded by CCR7 positive selection of CD45RO-negative cells. Sequenced by immunoSEQ multiplex PCR; TCRdb stores in-frame clones only, minus some. Among some 800,000 clones listed, more than 85% were seen once. As regards this clone: The antigen is not known.

The source is a man aged 30 to 45 in good health. The source material was naive CD8+ T cells sorted from blood. The V gene is TRBV7-9, the J gene TRBJ1-5; D may be TRBD1 (6 bases). CDR3 protein: CASSSPGAHQPQHF. The CDR3 region has the DNA TGTGCCAGCAGCTCCCCGGGGGCCCATCAGCCCCAGCATTTT.